This T cell receptor beta chain derives from a study of cytomegalovirus exposure and HLA in healthy donors. Study observations and caveats: According to a subsequent analysis, TCR clusters identified in the first cohort showed a tendency to co-occur across the 120 validation repertoires.

The CDR3 extends over 13 amino acids. Germline CDR1 reads GTSNPN; CDR2 reads SVGIG (reference sequence). V lost 1 base and J lost 0, with 7 bases in between. This clone appeared once. What it recognizes is unknown. The table came from immunoSEQ multiplex PCR; TCRdb's copy has only in-frame clones and leaves some out. The sample holds about 110,000 clones, roughly nine tenths seen once. What was sequenced was PBMCs. The sequence came from a woman aged 18-30 years in good health and CMV-seronegative. The chain links TRBV30 to TRBJ2-7; D ambiguous. In DNA, the CDR3 is TGTGCCTGGAGTGGGAGACTCTCCTACGAGCAGTACTTC. Translated: CAWSGRLSYEQYF.